Sequencing of this T cell receptor (beta chain) was carried out in a study of blood T cell repertoires in COVID-19. Overall study context: Acute and convalescent COVID-19 samples came from the United States, Italy and Spain.

Those enrolled, adults aged roughly 18 to 89 years, came from about two dozen US areas. Cohorts were assigned according to the clinical history that participants reported. The ends were cut back, 5 bases at V and 5 bases at J, with 19 bases in the middle. This CDR3 has 15 residues. Germline V lookup: CDR1 SEHNR, CDR2 FQNEAQ (reference sequence). Per the original data handling: Estimated nucleated cell counts came from reference gene primer amplification. TCRdb's copy holds only in-frame clones and misses some; the assay was immunoSEQ multiplex PCR. V, J and clone size are taken as reported in that table, and D and trimming were inferred from the DNA itself. The table shows 200,000 to 250,000 clones, with 85% to 90% occurring only once.

The source material was PBMCs or T cells enriched from blood (not recorded which). The TCR comes from a man aged 25-45 years who had recovered from COVID-19. This chain links TRBV7-9 with TRBJ2-7; possibly TRBD1 for D (6 bases). Here the CDR3 DNA reads TGTGCCAGCAGCCCTACTGCCTCACAGGGAGACGAGCAGTACTTC. It specifies CASSPTASQGDEQYF.